A selection of T cell receptor beta chains follows, all from one sample in a study. MiXCR was run by TCRdb on the 5' RACE reads, yielding one entry per CDR3 protein. The data hold fewer than 80,000 distinct CDR3 sequences, with roughly 23% observed a single time. The sample consisted of memory CD4+ T cells sorted from a lymph node. All receptors come from a female donor with breast cancer. Each CDR3 is given with its conserved first and last residue. The D gene is left open where the match is weak. Clone size is given for some rows only: seen once, a few or many times, or a class if the clone is expanded.

d_call	clone_size	j_call	v_call	cdr3_aa	cdr3_nt
.	many	TRBJ1-5	TRBV29-1	CSVEEDGQPQHF	TGCAGCGTTGAAGAGGATGGCCAGCCCCAGCATTTT
TRBD1	few	TRBJ2-7	TRBV29-1	CSIETGAYEQYF	TGCAGCATAGAGACAGGGGCCTACGAGCAGTACTTC
TRBD1	.	TRBJ1-2	TRBV6-5	CASRNPGQGVGYTF	TGTGCCAGCAGAAATCCGGGACAGGGCGTTGGCTACACCTTC
.	many	TRBJ1-1	TRBV10-3	CAIARLDRNTEAFF	TGTGCCATAGCCCGTCTTGACAGGAACACTGAAGCTTTCTTT
.	many	TRBJ2-3	TRBV12-3/TRBV12-4	CASSWRDSTDTQYF	TGTGCCAGCAGTTGGAGGGACAGCACAGATACGCAGTATTTT
TRBD1	.	TRBJ1-1	TRBV7-9	CASSSGQGLNTKAFF	TGTGCCAGCAGCTCCGGACAGGGGCTGAACACTAAAGCTTTCTTT
TRBD1	.	TRBJ2-2	TRBV11-3	CASSPRQGTGELFF	TGTGCCAGCAGCCCACGACAGGGTACCGGGGAGCTGTTTTTT
TRBD2	many	TRBJ2-2	TRBV5-1	CASSPGGAGDTGELFF	TGCGCCAGCAGCCCCGGAGGGGCGGGAGACACCGGGGAGCTGTTTTTT
.	medium-sized	TRBJ1-3	TRBV12-3/TRBV12-4	CASSPVLGGGNTIYF	TGTGCCAGCAGTCCCGTTCTCGGGGGTGGAAACACCATATATTTT
.	few	TRBJ1-5	TRBV28	CASSFSNQPQHF	TGTGCCAGCAGTTTTAGCAATCAGCCCCAGCATTTT
.	.	TRBJ2-7	TRBV5-1	CASSLSGQPYEQYF	TGCGCCAGCAGCTTGTCAGGGCAACCCTACGAGCAGTACTTC
.	.	TRBJ2-2	TRBV7-2	CASSPQDTGELFF	TGTGCCAGCAGCCCCCAGGACACCGGGGAGCTGTTTTTT
TRBD1	.	TRBJ2-7	TRBV7-2	CASSHWTGGADEQYF	TGTGCCAGCAGCCACTGGACAGGTGGGGCGGACGAGCAGTACTTC
.	many	TRBJ1-2	TRBV5-6	CASSGLGSSYGYTF	TGTGCCAGCAGCGGGTTGGGTTCCAGCTATGGCTACACCTTC
.	.	TRBJ2-7	TRBV6-5	CASSSRGRGSYEQYF	TGTGCCAGCAGTTCAAGGGGGCGGGGCTCCTACGAGCAGTACTTC
TRBD1	few	TRBJ1-5	TRBV12-3/TRBV12-4	CASTQGALGNQPQHF	TGTGCCAGCACCCAGGGGGCGTTGGGCAATCAGCCCCAGCATTTT
.	medium-sized	TRBJ1-1	TRBV5-1	CASSLEVDTEAFF	TGCGCCAGCAGCTTGGAAGTTGACACTGAAGCTTTCTTT
TRBD2	many	TRBJ2-1	TRBV12-3/TRBV12-4	CASSILASEQFF	TGTGCCAGCAGCATACTAGCGAGTGAGCAGTTCTTC
.	.	TRBJ2-7	TRBV1	CTSLPRLNPCEQYF	TGCACCAGCCTTCCCAGGCTAAACCCCTGCGAGCAGTACTTC
TRBD1	.	TRBJ2-3	TRBV9	CASSDGQGVRTDTQYF	TGTGCCAGCAGCGATGGACAGGGAGTAAGGACAGATACGCAGTATTTT
TRBD2	.	TRBJ2-1	TRBV6-1	CASLLAENNEQFF	TGTGCCAGCCTACTAGCGGAAAACAATGAGCAGTTCTTC
.	many	TRBJ2-1	TRBV5-1	CASSLSINEQFF	TGCGCCAGCAGCTTGTCCATAAATGAGCAGTTCTTC
.	many	TRBJ2-5	TRBV6-5	CASRPEDGFQETQYF	TGTGCCAGCAGACCAGAGGACGGTTTCCAAGAGACCCAGTACTTC
TRBD1	few	TRBJ2-3	TRBV6-2/TRBV6-3	CASSYGTVKDTQYF	TGTGCCAGCAGTTACGGGACAGTTAAGGATACGCAGTATTTT
TRBD1	many	TRBJ1-2	TRBV9	CASSVETGRGYTF	TGTGCCAGCAGCGTTGAGACAGGGCGCGGCTACACCTTC
.	.	TRBJ1-1	TRBV5-1	CASSSGWTVTLNTEAFF	TGCGCCAGCAGCTCGGGGTGGACGGTGACCTTAAATACTGAAGCTTTCTTT
.	many	TRBJ2-5	TRBV29-1	CSVEKGGGAGETQYF	TGCAGCGTTGAAAAGGGAGGAGGGGCCGGGGAGACCCAGTACTTC
.	.	TRBJ2-3	TRBV29-1	CSVALPGDTQYF	TGCAGCGTTGCCCTACCGGGAGATACGCAGTATTTT
TRBD1	.	TRBJ1-5	TRBV7-2	CASSLDRGGQPQHF	TGTGCCAGCAGCTTGGACAGGGGTGGTCAGCCCCAGCATTTT
.	few	TRBJ2-1	TRBV7-2	CASSLTGAGGYNEQFF	TGTGCCAGCAGCTTAACGGGGGCCGGAGGTTACAATGAGCAGTTCTTC
.	.	TRBJ1-6	TRBV7-2	CASSLYIGSLHF	TGTGCCAGCAGCTTATACATCGGGTCCCTCCACTTT
.	.	TRBJ2-7	TRBV12-3/TRBV12-4	CASSRTYAYEQYF	TGTGCCAGCAGCCGTACGTACGCCTACGAGCAGTACTTC
.	few	TRBJ2-2	TRBV5-1	CASSFLGGSNTGELFF	TGCGCCAGCAGCTTCCTGGGCGGATCGAACACCGGGGAGCTGTTTTTT
.	few	TRBJ1-3	TRBV29-1	CSAMGQLSGNTIYF	TGCAGCGCAATGGGGCAGCTCTCTGGAAACACCATATATTTT
.	.	TRBJ2-5	TRBV7-9	CASSSFGTETQYF	TGTGCCAGCAGCTCATTCGGCACCGAGACCCAGTACTTC
TRBD1	few	TRBJ2-7	TRBV5-1	CASSRGTGRDEQYF	TGCGCCAGCAGCCGTGGGACAGGTCGTGACGAGCAGTACTTC
.	many	TRBJ1-2	TRBV6-5	CASSTGSRDYTF	TGTGCCAGCAGCACAGGTAGCCGAGACTACACCTTC
TRBD2	.	TRBJ2-7	TRBV6-5	CASSTGTSGRAAYEQYF	TGTGCCAGCAGTACCGGGACTAGCGGGAGGGCCGCCTACGAGCAGTACTTC
.	.	TRBJ1-3	TRBV7-2	CASSSYQGSGNTIYF	TGTGCCAGCAGCTCCTACCAGGGGAGTGGAAACACCATATATTTT
.	.	TRBJ1-5	TRBV5-1	CASSMDSNQPQHF	TGCGCCAGCAGCATGGACAGTAATCAGCCCCAGCATTTT
TRBD2	few	TRBJ2-1	TRBV24-1	CATSVQSGISSISYNEQFF	TGTGCCACCAGTGTCCAAAGCGGGATCTCTTCAATCTCCTACAATGAGCAGTTCTTC
TRBD2	.	TRBJ2-7	TRBV2	CASSGTTSGRSYEQYF	TGTGCCAGCAGTGGGACAACTAGCGGGCGTTCCTACGAGCAGTACTTC
TRBD2	.	TRBJ2-7	TRBV28	CASRLSGSSSEQYF	TGTGCTAGCAGACTTAGCGGGAGTTCGTCCGAGCAGTACTTC
.	.	TRBJ2-6	TRBV7-2	CASSWQSSGANVLTF	TGTGCCAGCAGCTGGCAGAGCTCTGGGGCCAACGTCCTGACTTTC
TRBD2	many	TRBJ2-3	TRBV4-2	CASSPAMSGRTSTDTQYF	TGTGCCAGCAGCCCCGCAATGAGCGGGAGGACTAGCACAGATACGCAGTATTTT
TRBD2	.	TRBJ2-1	TRBV5-1	CASSPRVAGGYNEQFF	TGCGCCAGCAGCCCACGGGTAGCGGGAGGCTACAATGAGCAGTTCTTC
TRBD1	many	TRBJ1-6	TRBV6-2/TRBV6-3	CASRGQRDSPLHF	TGTGCCAGCAGGGGACAGAGGGATTCACCCCTCCACTTT
.	many	TRBJ1-2	TRBV6-5	CASSMTRANYGYTF	TGTGCCAGCAGTATGACAAGAGCTAACTATGGCTACACCTTC
TRBD1	.	TRBJ2-1	TRBV2	CASRQGSSYNEQFF	TGTGCCAGTCGACAGGGGAGCTCCTACAATGAGCAGTTCTTC
.	.	TRBJ1-6	TRBV5-4	CASSADYSPLHF	TGTGCCAGCAGCGCCGACTATTCACCCCTCCACTTT